The clone carrying this T cell receptor (beta chain) has only one observation. The antigen remains undetermined. Trimming left V 3 bases short and J 6 bases short, with 6 bases between. The CDR3 totals 11 residues. Germline CDR1 is DFQATT and CDR2 is SNEGSKA (reference sequence). A 1 in 200,000 to 1 in 1 million T cell depth was the sequencing target. Produced via immunoSEQ multiplex PCR; TCRdb's table is partial and in-frame only. The sample yields about 130,000 clones, approximately 83% seen once. This record belongs to a study of cytotoxic CD8 clonotypes in ibrutinib-treated CLL. Study results and limitations: Increased clonality at ibrutinib response gave way to a return toward baseline at progression. Clonality (at baseline) was higher than in age-matched healthy donors and tracked circulating CD8+ T-cell counts. Public clonotypes showed up rarely, and on treatment they shrank or held steady.

V and J are TRBV20-1 and TRBJ2-1, with D unclear. The clonotype was recovered from a human donor with chronic lymphocytic leukemia. The sequencing here drew on PBMCs, taken after 24 months of ibrutinib treatment. The CDR3 DNA follows: TGCAGTGCTAGGAACAGCAATGAGCAGTTCTTC. Amino acids: CSARNSNEQFF.